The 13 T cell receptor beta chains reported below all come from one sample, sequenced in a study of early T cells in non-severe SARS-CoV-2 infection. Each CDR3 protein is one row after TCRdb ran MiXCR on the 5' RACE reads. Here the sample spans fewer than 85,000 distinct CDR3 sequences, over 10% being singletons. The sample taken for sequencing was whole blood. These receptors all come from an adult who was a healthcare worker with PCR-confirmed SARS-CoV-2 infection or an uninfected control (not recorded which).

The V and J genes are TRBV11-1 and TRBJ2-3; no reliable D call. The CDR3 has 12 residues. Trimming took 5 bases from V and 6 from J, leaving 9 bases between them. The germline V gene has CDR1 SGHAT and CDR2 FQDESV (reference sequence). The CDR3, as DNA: TGTGCCAGCAGCCGTGGGTCCGATACGCAGTATTTT. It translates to CASSRGSDTQYF.

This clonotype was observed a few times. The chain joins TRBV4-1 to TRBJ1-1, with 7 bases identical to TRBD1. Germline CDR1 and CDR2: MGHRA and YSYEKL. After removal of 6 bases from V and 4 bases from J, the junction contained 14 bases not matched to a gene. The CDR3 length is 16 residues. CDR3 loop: CASRPRTGVEGTEAFF. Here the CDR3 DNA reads TGCGCCAGCAGACCCCGTACAGGGGTTGAGGGCACTGAAGCTTTCTTT.

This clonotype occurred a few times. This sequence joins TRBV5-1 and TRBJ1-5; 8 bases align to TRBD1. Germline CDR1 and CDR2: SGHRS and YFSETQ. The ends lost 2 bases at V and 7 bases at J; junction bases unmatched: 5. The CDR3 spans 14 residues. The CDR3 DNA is TGCGCCAGCAGCTTCGGACAGGGTAGCCAGCCCCAGCATTTT. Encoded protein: CASSFGQGSQPQHF.

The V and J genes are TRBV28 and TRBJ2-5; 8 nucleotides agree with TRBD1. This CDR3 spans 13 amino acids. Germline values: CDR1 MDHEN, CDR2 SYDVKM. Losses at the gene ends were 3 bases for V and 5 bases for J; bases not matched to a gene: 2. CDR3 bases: TGTGCCAGCAGTTTCCGGGACAGGGAGACCCAGTACTTC. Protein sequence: CASSFRDRETQYF.

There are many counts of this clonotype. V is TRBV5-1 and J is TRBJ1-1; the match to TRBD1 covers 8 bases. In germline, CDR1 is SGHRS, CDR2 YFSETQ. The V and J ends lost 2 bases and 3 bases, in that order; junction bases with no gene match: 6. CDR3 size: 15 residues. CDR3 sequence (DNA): TGCGCCAGCAGCTTAGCAGGGGGCGGCTACACTGAAGCTTTCTTT. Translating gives CASSLAGGGYTEAFF. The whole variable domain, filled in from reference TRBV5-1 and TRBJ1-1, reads KAGVTQTPRYLIKTRGQQVTLSCSPISGHRSVSWYQQTPGQGLQFLFEYFSETQRNKGNFPGRFSGRQFSNSRSEMNVSTLELGDSALYLCASSLAGGGYTEAFFGQGTRLTVV.

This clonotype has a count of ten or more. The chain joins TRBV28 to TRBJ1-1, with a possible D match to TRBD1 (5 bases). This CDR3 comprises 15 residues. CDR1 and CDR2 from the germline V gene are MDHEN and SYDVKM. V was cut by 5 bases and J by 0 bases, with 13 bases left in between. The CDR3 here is CASSPSDILNTEAFF. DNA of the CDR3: TGTGCCAGCAGTCCCTCGGACATACTGAACACTGAAGCTTTCTTT.

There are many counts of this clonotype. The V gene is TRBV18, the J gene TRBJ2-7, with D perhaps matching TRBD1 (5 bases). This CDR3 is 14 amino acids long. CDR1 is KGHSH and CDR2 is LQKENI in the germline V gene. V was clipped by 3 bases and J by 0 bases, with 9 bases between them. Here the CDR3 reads CASSPATASYEQYF. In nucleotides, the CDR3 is TGTGCCAGCTCACCCGCGACAGCCTCCTACGAGCAGTACTTC. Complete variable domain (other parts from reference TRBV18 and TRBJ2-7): NAGVMQNPRHLVRRRGQEARLRCSPMKGHSHVYWYRQLPEEGLKFMVYLQKENIIDESGMPKERFSAEFPKEGPSILRIQQVVRGDSAAYFCASSPATASYEQYFGPGTRLTVT.

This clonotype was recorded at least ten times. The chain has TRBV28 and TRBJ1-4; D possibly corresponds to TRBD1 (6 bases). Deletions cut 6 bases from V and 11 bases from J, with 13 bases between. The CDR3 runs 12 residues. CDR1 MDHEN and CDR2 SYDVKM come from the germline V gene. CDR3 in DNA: TGTGCCAGCAGACCTACAGGGAGGAAACTGTTTTTT. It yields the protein CASRPTGRKLFF. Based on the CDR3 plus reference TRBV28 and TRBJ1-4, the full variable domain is DVKVTQSSRYLVKRTGEKVFLECVQDMDHENMFWYRQDPGLGLRLIYFSYDVKMKEKGDIPEGYSVSREKKERFSLILESASTNQTSMYLCASRPTGRKLFFGSGTQLSVL.

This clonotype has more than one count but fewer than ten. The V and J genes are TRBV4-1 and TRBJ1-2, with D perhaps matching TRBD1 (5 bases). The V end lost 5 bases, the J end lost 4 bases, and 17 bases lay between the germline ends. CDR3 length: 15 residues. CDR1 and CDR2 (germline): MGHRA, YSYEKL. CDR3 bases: TGCGCCAGCAGCGAACAGGAGACTATGGGCTATGGCTACACCTTC. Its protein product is CASSEQETMGYGYTF.

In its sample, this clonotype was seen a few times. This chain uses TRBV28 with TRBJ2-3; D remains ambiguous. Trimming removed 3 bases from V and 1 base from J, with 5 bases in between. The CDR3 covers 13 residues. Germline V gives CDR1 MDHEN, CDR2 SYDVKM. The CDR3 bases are TGTGCCAGCAGTTTGCCCGGCACAGATACGCAGTATTTT. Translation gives CASSLPGTDTQYF.

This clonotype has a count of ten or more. As DNA, the CDR3 is TGCGCCAGCAGCAACCGGGACCTAACTCCGCCGGAGGAAAAACTGTTTTTT. Its protein product is CASSNRDLTPPEEKLFF. The rearrangement uses TRBV5-1 and TRBJ1-4; a weak D match, TRBD1 (5 bases). Germline values: CDR1 SGHRS, CDR2 YFSETQ. The V gene lost 4 bases and the J gene lost 8 bases, with 24 bases spanning the gap. There are 17 residues in the CDR3. The full variable domain, rest sourced from reference TRBV5-1 and TRBJ1-4, is KAGVTQTPRYLIKTRGQQVTLSCSPISGHRSVSWYQQTPGQGLQFLFEYFSETQRNKGNFPGRFSGRQFSNSRSEMNVSTLELGDSALYLCASSNRDLTPPEEKLFFGSGTQLSVL.

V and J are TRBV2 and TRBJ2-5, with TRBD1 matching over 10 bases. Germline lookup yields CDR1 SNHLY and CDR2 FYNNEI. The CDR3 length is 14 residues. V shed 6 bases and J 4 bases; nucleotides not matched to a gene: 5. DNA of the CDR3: TGTGCCAGCAGCCCGGGACAGGGGCGAGAGACCCAGTACTTC. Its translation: CASSPGQGRETQYF.

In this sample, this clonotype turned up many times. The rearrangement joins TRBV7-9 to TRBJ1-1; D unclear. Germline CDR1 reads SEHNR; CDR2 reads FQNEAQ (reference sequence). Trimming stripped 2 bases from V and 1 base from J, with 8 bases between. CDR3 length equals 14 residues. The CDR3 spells CASSLNQGNTEAFF. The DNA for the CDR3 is TGTGCCAGCAGCTTAAATCAAGGGAACACTGAAGCTTTCTTT.